This record covers a single T cell receptor (beta chain). This clonotype came up a few times. Its recognized antigen is unknown. Per-base quality was not reported, and no clone a single base away is much larger than it. The data were taken from a study of T cell repertoires in cytomegalovirus infection (dated by TCRdb to between 2018 and 2021). Describing the broader study: Alongside well-studied HLA-B-restricted epitopes, the peptide stimulations were aimed at recently identified HLA-C-restricted CMV epitopes, whose presentation resists viral immunomodulation. The HLA type of each donor mattered for the analysis, because public TCR beta signatures pointed to carriage of CMV infection along with the matching HLA type. Results the study describes overall, beyond this receptor: In both this cohort and an independent cohort of approximately 350 donors, the cumulative frequency of public TCR beta family members distinguished carriers of CMV infection plus the relevant HLA type. The ex vivo response was dominated by HLA-C-restricted CMV-specific TCR beta clonotypes, which also provided the single most frequent clonotype in two of eight donors.

Relative to germline, V is 1 base shorter and J is 2 bases shorter, with 12 bases between their ends. The CDR3 runs 15 amino acids, cysteine and valine included. Left in the record is the CDR3 DNA by itself, 45 bases read in frame from the first base. The germline V gene supplies CDR1 SGHTA and CDR2 FQGNSA. The sequencing machine was an Illumina HiSeq 1500. TCRdb reprocessing: public reads trimmed at Q25 with fastp, clones called with MiXCR, in-frame beta chains kept. Each record represents a unique CDR3 protein, reported with the most common genes and DNA among its rows. Within this sample are about 890,000 distinct CDR3 sequences, with roughly 30% of them counted one time only. The ten largest make up over 12% of the sample. This specimen's treatment or condition label, per the study, means: in vitro stimulation with specific CMV peptide epitopes to enrich CMV-specific T cells.

This specimen consisted of cultured CD8+ T cells from PBMCs, obtained from culture after CMV antigen stimulation. This receptor was obtained from a human donor in good health (CMV status not recorded). Some clones in this sample may be carry-over from other donors' samples. Rearrangement joined TRBV7-2 to TRBJ2-7, with the D gene too uncertain to name. The CDR3 here reads CASSLEGILPYEQYV. In nucleotides, the sequence is TGTGCCAGCAGCTTAGAAGGTATTTTGCCCTACGAGCAGTACGTC.